This T cell receptor beta chain was obtained from a study of blood T cell repertoires in COVID-19. Per the study methods: Amplified reference gene primers provided the basis for estimating nucleated cell counts. Clones were read by immunoSEQ multiplex PCR, and TCRdb kept only the in-frame ones, dropping some. The V and J calls and clone size come from that table; D and trimming were worked out from the DNA. The sample gives more than 75,000 clones, around 80% of which show up once; around a sixth is in the top ten. The CDR3 is 15 residues long. Germline CDR1 is SEHNR and CDR2 is FQNEAQ (reference sequence). V was clipped by 5 bases and J by 4 bases; unmatched bases: 7.

The receptor comes from an elderly woman with active or convalescent COVID-19. This rearrangement joins TRBV7-9 to TRBJ2-3, with 9 bases that match TRBD1. Sequenced: peripheral blood. Here the CDR3 reads CASSITGGASDTQYF. DNA of the CDR3: TGTGCCAGCAGCATTACAGGGGGCGCTTCAGATACGCAGTATTTT.